These T cell receptor beta chains were read from a single sample in a study of neoadjuvant nivolumab and ipilimumab in lung cancer. Clones were read by immunoSEQ multiplex PCR, and TCRdb kept only the in-frame ones, dropping some. The data contain some 13,000 clones, approximately 68% of them seen just once; the ten biggest clones take up roughly a quarter. This sample comprised peripheral blood, obtained after neoadjuvant nivolumab, alone or with ipilimumab, at or shortly before surgery. These receptors all come from an adult with non-small cell lung cancer. Both conserved end residues are part of each CDR3. Each record gives: clone size, D gene, V gene, J gene, CDR3 protein, CDR3 DNA. The D gene is left open where the match is weak. Rows may omit the clone size; those that give it use once, few, many or a size class.

clone size: NA; D gene: NA; V gene: TRBV30; J gene: TRBJ1-1; CDR3 protein: CAWSTGFMNTEAFF; CDR3 DNA: TGTGCCTGGAGTACCGGTTTCATGAACACTGAAGCTTTCTTT
clone size: NA; D gene: TRBD2; V gene: TRBV19; J gene: TRBJ2-5; CDR3 protein: CASSPLAGADVAETQYF; CDR3 DNA: TGTGCCAGTAGTCCCCTGGCGGGAGCGGACGTTGCGGAGACCCAGTACTTC
clone size: NA; D gene: TRBD2; V gene: TRBV6-5; J gene: TRBJ2-3; CDR3 protein: CASSPSGVVGQYF; CDR3 DNA: TGTGCCAGCAGCCCGAGCGGGGTGGTGGGGCAGTATTTT
clone size: few; D gene: NA; V gene: TRBV5-1; J gene: TRBJ1-2; CDR3 protein: CASSFLGNYGYTF; CDR3 DNA: TGCGCCAGCAGCTTTCTAGGGAACTATGGCTACACCTTC
clone size: once; D gene: NA; V gene: TRBV9; J gene: TRBJ2-7; CDR3 protein: CASSAGRQSGREQYF; CDR3 DNA: TGTGCCAGCAGCGCGGGCCGACAGTCAGGGCGCGAGCAGTACTTC
clone size: NA; D gene: NA; V gene: TRBV18; J gene: TRBJ1-1; CDR3 protein: CASSPLSKVSTEAFF; CDR3 DNA: TGTGCCAGCTCACCCCTAAGTAAAGTAAGCACTGAAGCTTTCTTT
clone size: once; D gene: NA; V gene: TRBV6-5; J gene: TRBJ1-2; CDR3 protein: CASSITGDYGYTF; CDR3 DNA: TGTGCCAGCAGCATCACGGGAGACTATGGCTACACCTTC
clone size: NA; D gene: TRBD1; V gene: TRBV7-8; J gene: TRBJ1-2; CDR3 protein: CASTAGGSSDGYTF; CDR3 DNA: TGTGCCAGCACGGCAGGGGGTTCGTCGGATGGCTACACCTTC
clone size: NA; D gene: TRBD1; V gene: TRBV4-3; J gene: TRBJ1-2; CDR3 protein: CASSHDARQGSGYTF; CDR3 DNA: TGCGCCAGCAGCCATGACGCCAGACAGGGCTCTGGCTACACCTTC
clone size: NA; D gene: NA; V gene: TRBV6-6; J gene: TRBJ1-1; CDR3 protein: CASRRLEAFF; CDR3 DNA: TGTGCCAGCAGACGTCTTGAAGCTTTCTTT
clone size: NA; D gene: NA; V gene: TRBV5-1; J gene: TRBJ2-1; CDR3 protein: CASSLFQGSHNEQFF; CDR3 DNA: TGCGCCAGCAGCTTGTTTCAGGGCAGCCACAATGAGCAGTTCTTC
clone size: NA; D gene: NA; V gene: TRBV30; J gene: TRBJ2-7; CDR3 protein: CAWSVPLIDPHIGEQYF; CDR3 DNA: TGTGCCTGGAGTGTCCCCCTCATAGATCCCCACATCGGCGAGCAGTACTTC
clone size: NA; D gene: NA; V gene: TRBV29-1; J gene: TRBJ2-3; CDR3 protein: CSVEGGRAGYTDTQYF; CDR3 DNA: TGCAGCGTCGAAGGAGGTAGAGCAGGTTACACAGATACGCAGTATTTT
clone size: NA; D gene: TRBD1; V gene: TRBV28; J gene: TRBJ1-2; CDR3 protein: CASRPGGYGYTF; CDR3 DNA: TGTGCCAGCAGGCCAGGGGGCTATGGCTACACCTTC
clone size: NA; D gene: TRBD1; V gene: TRBV4-3; J gene: TRBJ1-1; CDR3 protein: CASSQASAGGTEAFF; CDR3 DNA: TGCGCCAGCAGCCAAGCATCGGCAGGGGGGACTGAAGCTTTCTTT
clone size: few; D gene: NA; V gene: TRBV9; J gene: TRBJ2-3; CDR3 protein: CASSVATDTQYF; CDR3 DNA: TGTGCCAGCAGCGTAGCTACAGATACGCAGTATTTT
clone size: NA; D gene: NA; V gene: TRBV29-1; J gene: TRBJ1-1; CDR3 protein: CSVTGLGTEAFF; CDR3 DNA: TGCAGCGTGACCGGATTGGGCACTGAAGCTTTCTTT
clone size: NA; D gene: NA; V gene: TRBV5-6; J gene: TRBJ1-1; CDR3 protein: CASSLGWVANTEAFF; CDR3 DNA: TGTGCCAGCAGCTTGGGTTGGGTCGCGAACACTGAAGCTTTCTTT
clone size: NA; D gene: NA; V gene: TRBV5-1; J gene: TRBJ2-2; CDR3 protein: CASSLEVPGELFF; CDR3 DNA: TGCGCCAGCAGCTTGGAGGTTCCCGGGGAGCTGTTTTTT
clone size: NA; D gene: NA; V gene: TRBV5-1; J gene: TRBJ2-3; CDR3 protein: CASNPSGVGEDTQYF; CDR3 DNA: TGCGCCAGCAACCCCTCTGGGGTGGGAGAGGATACGCAGTATTTT
clone size: few; D gene: NA; V gene: TRBV30; J gene: TRBJ1-2; CDR3 protein: CAWRAGVKGYTF; CDR3 DNA: TGTGCCTGGAGAGCAGGGGTTAAGGGCTACACCTTC
clone size: NA; D gene: NA; V gene: TRBV30; J gene: TRBJ1-1; CDR3 protein: CAWDLGDQNTEAFF; CDR3 DNA: TGTGCCTGGGACCTCGGGGACCAGAACACTGAAGCTTTCTTT
clone size: NA; D gene: TRBD1; V gene: TRBV18; J gene: TRBJ2-2; CDR3 protein: CASSPSGGANTGELFF; CDR3 DNA: TGTGCCAGCTCACCATCAGGGGGCGCGAACACCGGGGAGCTGTTTTTT
clone size: NA; D gene: NA; V gene: TRBV5-1; J gene: TRBJ2-5; CDR3 protein: CASSLSPGQETQYF; CDR3 DNA: TGCGCCAGCAGCTTGTCACCAGGCCAAGAGACCCAGTACTTC
clone size: NA; D gene: NA; V gene: TRBV6-4; J gene: TRBJ1-1; CDR3 protein: CASSLRGRGETEAFF; CDR3 DNA: TGTGCCAGCAGTTTAAGAGGGCGGGGGGAGACTGAAGCTTTCTTT
clone size: NA; D gene: TRBD1; V gene: TRBV18; J gene: TRBJ1-1; CDR3 protein: CASSSGTAEPQAFF; CDR3 DNA: TGTGCCAGCTCAAGTGGGACAGCTGAACCTCAAGCTTTCTTT
clone size: NA; D gene: NA; V gene: TRBV5-1; J gene: TRBJ1-1; CDR3 protein: CASSLADLGARMNTEAFF; CDR3 DNA: TGCGCCAGCAGCTTGGCCGACCTAGGGGCGCGAATGAACACTGAAGCTTTCTTT
clone size: medium-sized; D gene: TRBD2; V gene: TRBV5-7; J gene: TRBJ2-7; CDR3 protein: CASSFKAGKTYEQYF; CDR3 DNA: TGTGCCAGCAGCTTTAAAGCGGGAAAAACCTACGAGCAGTACTTC
clone size: NA; D gene: NA; V gene: TRBV2; J gene: TRBJ2-5; CDR3 protein: CASSAMFSYQETQYF; CDR3 DNA: TGTGCCAGCAGTGCGATGTTCAGCTATCAAGAGACCCAGTACTTC
clone size: NA; D gene: NA; V gene: TRBV7-9; J gene: TRBJ2-1; CDR3 protein: CASSPRTDNEQFF; CDR3 DNA: TGTGCCAGCAGCCCGAGGACAGACAATGAGCAGTTCTTC
clone size: NA; D gene: NA; V gene: TRBV5-1; J gene: TRBJ2-5; CDR3 protein: CASSLGPTQETQYF; CDR3 DNA: TGCGCCAGCAGCTTAGGGCCGACGCAAGAGACCCAGTACTTC
clone size: NA; D gene: TRBD2; V gene: TRBV5-1; J gene: TRBJ2-7; CDR3 protein: CASSLASGGLIGSYEQYF; CDR3 DNA: TGCGCCAGCAGCTTGGCTAGCGGAGGGTTGATAGGTTCCTACGAGCAGTACTTC
clone size: NA; D gene: TRBD2; V gene: TRBV30; J gene: TRBJ2-1; CDR3 protein: CAWSPLAGGYLNEQFF; CDR3 DNA: TGTGCCTGGAGTCCACTAGCGGGAGGGTATTTGAATGAGCAGTTCTTC
clone size: few; D gene: NA; V gene: TRBV28; J gene: TRBJ1-2; CDR3 protein: CASLTENYGYTF; CDR3 DNA: TGTGCCAGCTTGACAGAAAACTATGGCTACACCTTC
clone size: NA; D gene: TRBD1; V gene: TRBV7-9; J gene: TRBJ1-4; CDR3 protein: CASSSVDRGNEKLFF; CDR3 DNA: TGTGCCAGCAGCTCTGTGGACAGGGGGAATGAAAAACTGTTTTTT
clone size: NA; D gene: NA; V gene: TRBV29-1; J gene: TRBJ2-3; CDR3 protein: CSVEPGSTDTQYF; CDR3 DNA: TGCAGCGTTGAGCCAGGGTCCACAGATACGCAGTATTTT
clone size: NA; D gene: NA; V gene: TRBV4-1; J gene: TRBJ1-2; CDR3 protein: CASAGGGTYTF; CDR3 DNA: TGCGCCAGCGCCGGTGGGGGAACCTACACCTTC
clone size: NA; D gene: NA; V gene: TRBV10-3; J gene: TRBJ1-4; CDR3 protein: CAISATPGSKKLSEKLFF; CDR3 DNA: TGTGCCATCAGTGCGACACCCGGGAGCAAAAAACTCTCTGAAAAACTGTTTTTT
clone size: NA; D gene: NA; V gene: TRBV19; J gene: TRBJ2-7; CDR3 protein: CASSSVGYEQYF; CDR3 DNA: TGTGCCAGTAGTTCCGTAGGTTACGAGCAGTACTTC
clone size: NA; D gene: TRBD2; V gene: TRBV7-9; J gene: TRBJ2-1; CDR3 protein: CASRSNKLADNNEQFF; CDR3 DNA: TGTGCCAGCAGATCTAACAAACTAGCGGATAACAATGAGCAGTTCTTC
clone size: NA; D gene: NA; V gene: TRBV6-5; J gene: TRBJ1-5; CDR3 protein: CASSYEGVYSNQPQHF; CDR3 DNA: TGTGCCAGCAGTTACGAAGGGGTCTATAGCAATCAGCCCCAGCATTTT
clone size: NA; D gene: NA; V gene: TRBV6-1; J gene: TRBJ2-7; CDR3 protein: CASRTLVAYEQYF; CDR3 DNA: TGTGCCAGCAGGACACTAGTAGCCTACGAGCAGTACTTC
clone size: NA; D gene: NA; V gene: TRBV11-2; J gene: TRBJ2-2; CDR3 protein: CASTQGRVYAGELFF; CDR3 DNA: TGTGCCAGCACCCAGGGAAGGGTTTACGCCGGGGAGCTGTTTTTT
clone size: NA; D gene: NA; V gene: TRBV11-2; J gene: TRBJ2-5; CDR3 protein: CASSLVSGLGETQYF; CDR3 DNA: TGTGCCAGCAGCTTAGTTTCGGGGTTAGGGGAGACCCAGTACTTC
clone size: NA; D gene: NA; V gene: TRBV6-1; J gene: TRBJ1-2; CDR3 protein: CASSSNTRRDGYTF; CDR3 DNA: TGTGCCAGCAGCTCCAACACCCGTCGTGATGGCTACACCTTC
clone size: NA; D gene: NA; V gene: TRBV6-1; J gene: TRBJ1-2; CDR3 protein: CASRDRVMRAITF; CDR3 DNA: TGTGCCAGCCGAGACCGGGTTATGCGGGCTATCACCTTC
clone size: NA; D gene: NA; V gene: TRBV7-2; J gene: TRBJ2-5; CDR3 protein: CASSRTGGTQYF; CDR3 DNA: TGTGCCAGCAGTCGGACGGGTGGGACCCAGTACTTC
clone size: few; D gene: TRBD2; V gene: TRBV5-4; J gene: TRBJ2-7; CDR3 protein: CASSSGLASYEQYF; CDR3 DNA: TGTGCCAGCAGCTCCGGACTAGCTTCCTACGAGCAGTACTTC
clone size: NA; D gene: NA; V gene: TRBV11-3; J gene: TRBJ2-3; CDR3 protein: CASTSTDTQYF; CDR3 DNA: TGTGCCAGCACTAGCACAGATACGCAGTATTTT
clone size: NA; D gene: NA; V gene: TRBV18; J gene: TRBJ1-2; CDR3 protein: CASSPVVTANYGYTF; CDR3 DNA: TGTGCCAGCTCACCAGTTGTCACTGCTAACTATGGCTACACCTTC
clone size: NA; D gene: NA; V gene: TRBV5-5; J gene: TRBJ2-7; CDR3 protein: CASSLAGEQYF; CDR3 DNA: TGTGCCAGCAGCTTGGCCGGCGAGCAGTACTTC
clone size: NA; D gene: NA; V gene: TRBV6-6; J gene: TRBJ1-1; CDR3 protein: CASSPRGRTEAFF; CDR3 DNA: TGTGCCAGCAGTCCCAGGGGCCGCACTGAAGCTTTCTTT
clone size: NA; D gene: TRBD2; V gene: TRBV18; J gene: TRBJ2-7; CDR3 protein: CASSPSGSSYEQYF; CDR3 DNA: TGTGCCAGCTCACCAAGCGGGAGTTCCTACGAGCAGTACTTC
clone size: NA; D gene: NA; V gene: TRBV6-6; J gene: TRBJ2-3; CDR3 protein: CASRWTSTDTQYF; CDR3 DNA: TGTGCCAGCAGATGGACTAGCACAGATACGCAGTATTTT
clone size: NA; D gene: NA; V gene: TRBV30; J gene: TRBJ2-2; CDR3 protein: CAWIGSNTGELFF; CDR3 DNA: TGTGCCTGGATCGGCTCGAACACCGGGGAGCTGTTTTTT